Shown below are 5 T cell receptor beta chains from a single sample sequenced in a study of OX40 agonist ivuxolimab in advanced cancers. The assay was immunoSEQ multiplex PCR, and TCRdb's table has in-frame clones only and misses some. The table lists 40,000 to 60,000 clones, roughly 84% of them singletons. Sequencing used CD4+ or CD8+ T cells sorted from blood, obtained in a trial of the OX40 agonist ivuxolimab. The receptors here all came from an adult with an advanced solid tumor such as melanoma, head and neck, liver or kidney cancer.

This chain uses TRBV4-1 with TRBJ2-5; D is possibly TRBD1 or TRBD2 (5 bases each). The V end was cut by 1 base, the J end by 5 bases, with 23 bases between. Looked up from germline, CDR1 is MGHRA and CDR2 is YSYEKL. The CDR3 loop spans 18 amino acids. CDR3 sequence: CASSQGVVGAPFGETQYF. The CDR3 coding sequence is TGCGCCAGCAGCCAAGGGGTGGTCGGGGCGCCATTCGGGGAGACCCAGTACTTC.

This clone was found a few times. The rearrangement links TRBV18 to TRBJ2-5; D gene ambiguous. The length of the CDR3 is 12 residues. Looked up from germline, CDR1 is KGHSH and CDR2 is LQKENI. V lost 3 bases to trimming and J lost 2 bases, with 4 bases between them. The CDR3 reads CASSPGQETQYF. The CDR3 region has the DNA TGTGCCAGCTCACCGGGGCAAGAGACCCAGTACTTC.

The chain uses TRBV7-3 and TRBJ2-7; D gene ambiguous. Germline assignment: CDR1 SGHTA and CDR2 FQGTGA. This CDR3 comprises 13 residues. Trimming took off 3 bases at V and 2 bases at J, with 8 bases between the two ends. The CDR3 is CASSFGTTYEQYF. The DNA of the CDR3 is TGTGCCAGCAGCTTTGGAACCACCTACGAGCAGTACTTC. The full variable domain, its missing parts supplied by reference TRBV7-3 and TRBJ2-7, is GAGVSQTPSNKVTEKGKYVELRCDPISGHTALYWYRQSLGQGPEFLIYFQGTGAADDSGLPNDRFFAVRPEGSVSTLKIQRTERGDSAVYLCASSFGTTYEQYFGPGTRLTVT.

V gene TRBV6-5 combines with J gene TRBJ1-2; 7 nucleotides agree with TRBD1. V was pared by 6 bases and J by 2 bases, with 6 bases of the junction left unmatched. Looked up from germline, CDR1 is MNHEY and CDR2 is SVGAGI. CDR3 size: 14 residues. CDR3 region: CASRPGTVNYGYTF. The CDR3 bases are TGTGCCAGCAGACCCGGGACAGTCAACTATGGCTACACCTTC.

Concerning this clone itself: Other DNA sequences in the same sample also yield this CDR3. V and J are TRBV5-1 and TRBJ2-7; 8 bases agree with TRBD2. J lost 5 bases, V lost 3 bases, and 7 bases had no gene match. Germline V CDR1 and CDR2: SGHRS, YFSETQ. The CDR3 covers 14 residues. CDR3 loop: CASSSRGGRDEQYF. The CDR3, as DNA: TGCGCCAGCAGCTCACGGGGGGGGCGGGACGAGCAGTACTTC.